The clone carrying this T cell receptor (beta chain) came up many times. Its target is unknown. V was shortened by 5 bases and J by 3 bases, with 16 bases between the two germline ends. The CDR3 has 15 amino acids. Looked up from germline, CDR1 is MNHNY and CDR2 is SVGAGI (reference sequence). This sample was taken from a study of T-cell reconstitution after alpha-beta-depleted transplantation in children. Study-wide results and limits: Counts and diversity of T cells one year after transplant came mostly from newly produced T cells. The high TCRbeta diversity at day 60 in some patients came from surviving recipient T cells and thymic progenitors. Roughly two months post-transplant, alpha-beta T cells reportedly originated from several hundred graft clones that had expanded.

It was with unique molecular identifiers that the TCRbeta library was prepared. TCRdb passed the PCR reads through MiXCR, listing each CDR3 protein once. This sample carries more than 400,000 distinct CDR3 sequences, approximately 41% of them seen once, and the ten largest clones take 25% to 30%. Material: PBMCs, obtained before TCRalphabeta/CD19-depleted stem cell transplant. This sequence was found in a girl aged 2 to 9 with aplastic anemia, due to receive a stem cell transplant. The genes are TRBV6-6 and TRBJ2-5; maybe TRBD2 (6 bases). The CDR3 reads CASSPRETQEETQYF. Written as DNA, the CDR3 is TGTGCCAGCAGTCCCCGGGAGACGCAGGAAGAGACCCAGTACTTC.